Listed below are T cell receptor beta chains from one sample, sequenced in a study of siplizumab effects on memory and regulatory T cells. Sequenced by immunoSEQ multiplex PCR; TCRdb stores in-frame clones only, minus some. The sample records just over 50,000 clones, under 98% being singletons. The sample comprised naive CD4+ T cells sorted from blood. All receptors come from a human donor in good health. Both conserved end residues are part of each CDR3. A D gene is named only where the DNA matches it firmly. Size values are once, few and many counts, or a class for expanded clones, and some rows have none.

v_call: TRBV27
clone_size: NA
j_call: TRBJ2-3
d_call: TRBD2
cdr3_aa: CASSLFPPASGGLDTQYF
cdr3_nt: TGTGCCAGCAGTTTATTCCCTCCTGCTAGCGGGGGACTAGATACGCAGTATTTT

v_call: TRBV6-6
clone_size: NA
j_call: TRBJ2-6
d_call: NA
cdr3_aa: CASSTRQAGANVLTF
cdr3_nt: TGTGCCAGCAGTACCCGACAGGCTGGGGCCAACGTCCTGACTTTC

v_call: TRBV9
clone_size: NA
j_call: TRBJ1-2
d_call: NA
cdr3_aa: CASSVATTNYGYTF
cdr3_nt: TGTGCCAGCAGCGTAGCTACCACAAACTATGGCTACACCTTC

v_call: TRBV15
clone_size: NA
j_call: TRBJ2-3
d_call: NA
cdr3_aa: CATSTDREGDTQYF
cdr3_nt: TGTGCCACCAGCACCGACAGGGAGGGAGATACGCAGTATTTT

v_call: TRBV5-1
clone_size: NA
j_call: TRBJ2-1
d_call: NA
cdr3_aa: CASSSLRNLFSYNEQFF
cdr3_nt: TGCGCCAGCAGCTCACTGCGGAACCTTTTCTCCTACAATGAGCAGTTCTTC

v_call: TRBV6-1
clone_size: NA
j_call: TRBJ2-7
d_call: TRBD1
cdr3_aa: CASSPKGQGPYEQYF
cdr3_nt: TGTGCCAGCAGTCCTAAGGGACAGGGACCCTACGAGCAGTACTTC

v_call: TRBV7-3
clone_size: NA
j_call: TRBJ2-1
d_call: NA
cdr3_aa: CASSLGQPRYNEQFF
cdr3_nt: TGTGCCAGCAGCTTAGGGCAGCCGAGATACAATGAGCAGTTCTTC

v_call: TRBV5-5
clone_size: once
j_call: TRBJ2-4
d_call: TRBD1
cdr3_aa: CASSPLTGGIQYF
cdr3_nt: TGTGCCAGCAGCCCCCTGACAGGGGGCATTCAGTACTTC

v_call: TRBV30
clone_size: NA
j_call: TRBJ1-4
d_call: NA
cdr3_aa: CAPKPVATNEKLFF
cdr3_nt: TGTGCCCCGAAGCCCGTTGCAACTAATGAAAAACTGTTTTTT

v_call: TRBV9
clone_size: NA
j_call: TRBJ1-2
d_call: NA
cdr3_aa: CASSPRGRLVYGYTF
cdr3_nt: TGTGCCAGCAGCCCCAGGGGTAGGCTTGTCTATGGCTACACCTTC

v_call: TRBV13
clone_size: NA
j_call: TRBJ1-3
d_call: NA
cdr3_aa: CASSLGAGPVSGNTIYF
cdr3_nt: TGTGCCAGCAGCTTAGGGGCAGGGCCCGTCTCTGGAAACACCATATATTTT

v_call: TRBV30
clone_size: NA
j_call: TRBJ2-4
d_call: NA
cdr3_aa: CASQFRREAKNIQYF
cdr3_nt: TGTGCCTCGCAGTTTCGGAGAGAGGCCAAAAACATTCAGTACTTC

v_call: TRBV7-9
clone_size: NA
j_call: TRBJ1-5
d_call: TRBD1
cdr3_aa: CASSRGQGAPQPQHF
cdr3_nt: TGTGCCAGCAGCCGAGGACAGGGAGCGCCACAGCCCCAGCATTTT

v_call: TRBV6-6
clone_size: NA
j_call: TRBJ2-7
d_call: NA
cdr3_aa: CASSYLLSYEQYF
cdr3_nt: TGTGCCAGCAGTTACCTCCTCTCCTACGAGCAGTACTTC

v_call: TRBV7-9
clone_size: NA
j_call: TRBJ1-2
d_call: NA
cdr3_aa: CASSLAFADYGYTF
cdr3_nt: TGTGCCAGCAGCTTAGCGTTCGCCGACTATGGCTACACCTTC

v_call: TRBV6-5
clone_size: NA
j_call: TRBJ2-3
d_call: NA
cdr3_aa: CASSRTRPDTDTQYF
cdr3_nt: TGTGCCAGCAGCCGAACCCGCCCGGACACAGATACGCAGTATTTT

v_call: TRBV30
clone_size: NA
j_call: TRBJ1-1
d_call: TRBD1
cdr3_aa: CAWSLQGGTEAFF
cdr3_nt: TGTGCCTGGAGCTTACAGGGGGGGACTGAAGCTTTCTTT

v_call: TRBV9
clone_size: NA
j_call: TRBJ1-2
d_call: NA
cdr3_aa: CASSVATGYGYTF
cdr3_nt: TGTGCCAGCAGCGTGGCGACAGGCTATGGCTACACCTTC

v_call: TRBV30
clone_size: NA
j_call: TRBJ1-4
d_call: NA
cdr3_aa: CAWSLREKLFF
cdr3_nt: TGTGCCTGGAGTCTAAGGGAAAAACTGTTTTTT

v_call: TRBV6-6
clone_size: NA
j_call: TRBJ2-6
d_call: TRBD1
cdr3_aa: CASSSTGGAGANVLTF
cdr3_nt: TGTGCCAGCAGTTCGACAGGGGGAGCAGGGGCCAACGTCCTGACTTTC

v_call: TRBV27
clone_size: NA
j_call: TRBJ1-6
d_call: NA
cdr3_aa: CASSLYRRNSPLHF
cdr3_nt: TGTGCCAGCAGTTTATACAGGCGTAATTCACCCCTCCACTTT

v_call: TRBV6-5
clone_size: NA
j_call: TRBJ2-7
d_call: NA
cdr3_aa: CASSPGRIYEQYF
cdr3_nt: TGTGCCAGCAGCCCGGGACGGATTTACGAGCAGTACTTC

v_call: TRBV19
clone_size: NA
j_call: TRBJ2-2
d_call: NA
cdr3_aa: CASSTFGGVNTGELFF
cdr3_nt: TGTGCCAGTAGCACCTTTGGCGGGGTGAACACCGGGGAGCTGTTTTTT

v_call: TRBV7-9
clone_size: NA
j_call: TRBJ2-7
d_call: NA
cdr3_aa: CASSLVTYEQYF
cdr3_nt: TGTGCCAGCAGCTTAGTTACCTACGAGCAGTACTTC

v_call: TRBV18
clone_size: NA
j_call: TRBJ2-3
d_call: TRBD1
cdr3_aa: CASSARTGGTDTQYF
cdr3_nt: TGTGCCAGCTCAGCCCGGACAGGGGGCACAGATACGCAGTATTTT

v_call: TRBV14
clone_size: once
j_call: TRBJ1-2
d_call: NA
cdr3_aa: CASSQGGGLFGYTF
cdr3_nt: TGTGCCAGCAGTCAAGGTGGTGGACTATTTGGCTACACCTTC

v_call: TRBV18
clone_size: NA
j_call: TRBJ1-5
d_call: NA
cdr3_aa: CASSPGIVDQPQHF
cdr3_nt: TGTGCCAGCTCACCGGGAATTGTGGATCAGCCCCAGCATTTT

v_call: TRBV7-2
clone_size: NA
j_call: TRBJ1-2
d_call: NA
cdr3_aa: CASSGAGYGYTF
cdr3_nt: TGTGCCAGCAGCGGAGCGGGGTATGGCTACACCTTC

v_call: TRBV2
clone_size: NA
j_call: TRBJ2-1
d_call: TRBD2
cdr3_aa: CASGEPGTRSPNEQFF
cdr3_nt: TGTGCCAGCGGAGAACCCGGGACTAGGAGTCCGAATGAGCAGTTCTTC

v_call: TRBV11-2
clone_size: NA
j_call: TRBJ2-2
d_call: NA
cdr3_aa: CASSLGGAGELFF
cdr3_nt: TGTGCCAGCAGCTTAGGTGGAGCCGGGGAGCTGTTTTTT

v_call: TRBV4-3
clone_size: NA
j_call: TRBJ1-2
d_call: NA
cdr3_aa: CASSQDWLSNYGYTF
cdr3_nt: TGCGCCAGCAGCCAAGATTGGCTCTCTAACTATGGCTACACCTTC

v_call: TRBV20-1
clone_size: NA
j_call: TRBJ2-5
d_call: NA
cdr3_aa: CSATGETQYF
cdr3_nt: TGCAGTGCTACAGGAGAGACCCAGTACTTC

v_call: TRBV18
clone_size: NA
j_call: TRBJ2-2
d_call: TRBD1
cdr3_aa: CASTQGRNTGELFF
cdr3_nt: TGTGCCAGCACACAGGGGAGGAACACCGGGGAGCTGTTTTTT

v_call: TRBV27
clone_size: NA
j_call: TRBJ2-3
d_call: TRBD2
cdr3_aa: CASSTIGLAGYTQYF
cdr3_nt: TGTGCCAGCAGCACGATTGGACTAGCGGGATATACGCAGTATTTT

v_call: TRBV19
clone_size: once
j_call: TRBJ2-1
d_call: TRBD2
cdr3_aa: CASSINTGGLAGGDEQFF
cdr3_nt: TGTGCCAGTAGTATAAATACGGGGGGGCTAGCGGGAGGCGATGAGCAGTTCTTC

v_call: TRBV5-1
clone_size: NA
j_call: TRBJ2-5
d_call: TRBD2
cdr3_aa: CASSSAGEWKTQYF
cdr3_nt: TGCGCCAGCAGCAGCGCGGGAGAATGGAAGACCCAGTACTTC

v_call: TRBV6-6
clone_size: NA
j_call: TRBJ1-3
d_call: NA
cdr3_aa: CASRGTSSGNTIYF
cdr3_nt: TGTGCCAGCAGGGGGACGTCTTCTGGAAACACCATATATTTT

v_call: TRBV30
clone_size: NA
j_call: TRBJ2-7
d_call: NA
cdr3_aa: CAWSVRQGGEQYF
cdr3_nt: TGTGCCTGGAGTGTACGGCAGGGGGGTGAGCAGTACTTC

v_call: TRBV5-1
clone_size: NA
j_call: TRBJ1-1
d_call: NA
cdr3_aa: CASSLREWATEAFF
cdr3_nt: TGCGCCAGCAGCTTGAGGGAGTGGGCCACTGAAGCTTTCTTT

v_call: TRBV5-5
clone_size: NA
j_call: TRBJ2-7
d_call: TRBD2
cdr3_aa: CASSLVTSGVRTYEQYF
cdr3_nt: TGTGCCAGCAGCTTGGTGACTAGCGGGGTACGGACCTACGAGCAGTACTTC

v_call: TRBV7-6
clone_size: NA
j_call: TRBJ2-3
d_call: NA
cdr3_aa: CASSWEAERITDTQYF
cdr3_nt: TGTGCCAGCAGCTGGGAGGCGGAGAGGATCACAGATACGCAGTATTTT

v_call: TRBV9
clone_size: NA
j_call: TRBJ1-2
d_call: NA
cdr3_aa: CASSSGSANYGYTF
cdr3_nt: TGTGCCAGCAGCTCAGGGTCCGCTAACTATGGCTACACCTTC

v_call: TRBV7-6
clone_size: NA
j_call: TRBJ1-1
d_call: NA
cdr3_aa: CASSLLGEAFF
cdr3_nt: TGTGCCAGCAGCTTATTAGGTGAAGCTTTCTTT

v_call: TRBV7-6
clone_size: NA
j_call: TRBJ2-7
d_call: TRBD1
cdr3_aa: CASSLRQGEQYF
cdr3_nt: TGTGCCAGCAGCCTAAGACAGGGAGAGCAGTACTTC

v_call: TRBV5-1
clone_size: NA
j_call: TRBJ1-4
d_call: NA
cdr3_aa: CASSLVLGTTNEKLFF
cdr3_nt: TGCGCCAGCAGCTTGGTTCTAGGAACAACTAATGAAAAACTGTTTTTT

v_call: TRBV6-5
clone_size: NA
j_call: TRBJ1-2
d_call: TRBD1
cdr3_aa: CASSERQGLYGYTF
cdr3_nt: TGTGCCAGCAGCGAAAGACAGGGGCTCTATGGCTACACCTTC

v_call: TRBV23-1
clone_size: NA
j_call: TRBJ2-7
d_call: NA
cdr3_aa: CARGGEEDEQYF
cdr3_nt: TGCGCCAGGGGCGGGGAGGAGGACGAGCAGTACTTC

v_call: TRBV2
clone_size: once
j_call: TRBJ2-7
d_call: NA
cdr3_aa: CASATRGRTYEQYF
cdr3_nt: TGTGCCAGCGCCACGAGGGGCCGAACCTACGAGCAGTACTTC

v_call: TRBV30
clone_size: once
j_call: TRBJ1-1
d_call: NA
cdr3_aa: CAWSTGAATRNTEAFF
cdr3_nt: TGTGCCTGGAGTACGGGGGCAGCCACTCGGAACACTGAAGCTTTCTTT

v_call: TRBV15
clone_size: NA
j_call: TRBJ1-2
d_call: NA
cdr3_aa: CATSRDFRPGEGYTF
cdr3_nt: TGTGCCACCAGCAGAGATTTCAGGCCAGGGGAAGGCTACACCTTC

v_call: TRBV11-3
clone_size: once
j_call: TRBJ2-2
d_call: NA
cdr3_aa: CASSPGGEATGELFF
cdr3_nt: TGTGCCAGCAGCCCAGGGGGGGAGGCCACCGGGGAGCTGTTTTTT

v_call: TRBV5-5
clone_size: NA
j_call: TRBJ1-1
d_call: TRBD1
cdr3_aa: CASSTRQGSTEAFF
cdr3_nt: TGTGCCAGCAGCACCCGACAGGGGAGCACTGAAGCTTTCTTT

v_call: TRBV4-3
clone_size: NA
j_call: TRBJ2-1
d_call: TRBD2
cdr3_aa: CASSQVLAGVNNEQFF
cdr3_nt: TGCGCCAGCAGCCAGGTTCTAGCGGGAGTCAACAATGAGCAGTTCTTC

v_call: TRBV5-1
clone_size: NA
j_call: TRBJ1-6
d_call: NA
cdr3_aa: CASSSSLSGLYNSPLHF
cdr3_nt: TGCGCCAGCAGCTCGTCCTTATCCGGGCTTTATAATTCACCCCTCCACTTT

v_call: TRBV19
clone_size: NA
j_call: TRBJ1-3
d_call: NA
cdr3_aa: CASNPPGGNTIYF
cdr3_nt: TGTGCCAGTAACCCGCCCGGTGGAAACACCATATATTTT

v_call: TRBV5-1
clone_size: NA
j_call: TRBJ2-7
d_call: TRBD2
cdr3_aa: CASSATSGSTSEQYF
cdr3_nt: TGCGCCAGCAGCGCCACTAGCGGGAGTACCTCCGAGCAGTACTTC

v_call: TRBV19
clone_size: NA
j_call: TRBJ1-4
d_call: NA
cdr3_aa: CASSNRQPATNEKLFF
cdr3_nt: TGTGCCAGTAGTAACCGACAGCCTGCAACTAATGAAAAACTGTTTTTT